This passage covers 27 T cell receptor beta chains from one sample sequenced in a study of T cell repertoires in cytomegalovirus infection. TCRdb independently ran MiXCR on the reads; one entry per CDR3 protein. The sample lists about 360,000 distinct CDR3 sequences; around 18% were seen once. Sequenced sample: PBMCs. The receptors come from a human donor in good health (CMV status not recorded). Some clones in this sample may be carry-over from other donors' samples.

The chain joins TRBV2 to TRBJ1-1; 7 bases line up with TRBD1. V gave up 10 bases and J gave up 6 bases; unmatched junction bases: 11. Germline-derived CDR1 and CDR2 are SNHLY and FYNNEI. This CDR3 has 13 amino acids. CDR3 nucleotides: TGTGCCACCGGGACAGACTTGGACGCTGAAGCTTTCTTT. It yields the protein CATGTDLDAEAFF.

The chain couples TRBV7-4 to TRBJ2-5, with a weak D call TRBD2 (5 bases). Trimming shortened V by 2 bases and J by 5 bases, and 15 bases separated the two germline ends. The CDR3 sequence is 15 residues long. Germline V lookup: CDR1 SGHVT, CDR2 SQSDAQ. The CDR3 nucleotides are TGTGCCAGCAGCTTATCCCGGACTGGCTACGAGACCCAGTACTTC. Residues: CASSLSRTGYETQYF.

This clonotype was detected many times. V usage is TRBV7-2 and J usage is TRBJ2-3; perhaps TRBD1 as D (5 bases). This CDR3 is built from 13 residues. Per germline, CDR1 SGHTA and CDR2 FQGNSA. V lost 6 bases, J lost 3 bases, and 10 bases lay in between. The CDR3 loop reads CASSLYRTDTQYF. CDR3 sequence (DNA): TGTGCCAGCAGTTTATACAGGACAGATACGCAGTATTTT.

This clonotype was recorded a few times. The genes are TRBV5-4 and TRBJ2-5; D is perhaps TRBD2 (5 bases). In germline, CDR1 is SGHNT, CDR2 YYREEE (reference sequence). CDR3 length: 15 amino acids. V was trimmed by 2 bases and J by 5 bases, leaving 16 bases between them. This CDR3 reads CASSFSPGPGETQYF. The CDR3 nucleotides are TGTGCCAGCAGCTTCTCTCCGGGCCCGGGGGAGACCCAGTACTTC.

This clonotype showed up many times. The CDR3 loop reads CASSLAQTAISSEQYF. Here the CDR3 DNA reads TGTGCCAGCAGCTTAGCCCAAACAGCGATTTCTAGCGAGCAGTACTTC. This rearrangement joins TRBV7-8 to TRBJ2-7, with D hard to call. Germline V gene data show CDR1 as SGHVS and CDR2 as FQNEAQ. Deletions cut 0 bases from V and 6 bases from J, with 18 bases between. This CDR3 is 16 amino acids long.

This clonotype was picked up a small number of times. The CDR3 loop reads CAIKSGENNEQFF. The CDR3 region has the DNA TGTGCCATCAAGTCGGGGGAAAACAATGAGCAGTTCTTC. The chain has TRBV10-3 and TRBJ2-1; a weak D match, TRBD2 (6 bases). The CDR3 runs 13 residues. The ends were cut back, 7 bases at V and 5 bases at J, with 12 bases in the middle. Germline values: CDR1 ENHRY, CDR2 SYGVKD.

In regard to this clonotype: Sequence at one end of the junction differs from germline and may be a read error. This CDR3 is CASSQRRDASSYEQNF. The CDR3 nucleotides read TGTGCCAGCAGCCAACGCCGGGACGCAAGCTCCTACGAGCAGAACTTC. The chain links TRBV5-6 to TRBJ2-7; D might be TRBD1 or TRBD2, each matching 5 bases. The V gene's germline CDR1 is SGHDT and CDR2 YYEEEE. This CDR3 comprises 16 residues.

At least ten counts were recorded for this clonotype. The chain couples TRBV6-6 to TRBJ2-3; a possible D gene is TRBD2 (6 bases). Per germline, CDR1 MNHNY and CDR2 SVGAGI (reference sequence). The CDR3 is made up of 17 amino acids. V was cut by 4 bases and J by 2 bases, with 19 bases left in between. The CDR3 sequence: CASSFPPRRDHTDTQYF. CDR3 coding DNA: TGTGCCAGCAGTTTCCCCCCGCGGAGGGATCACACAGATACGCAGTATTTT.

This chain joins TRBV12-3 or TRBV12-4 and TRBJ2-5; perhaps TRBD1 as D (5 bases). V lost 6 bases to trimming and J lost 4 bases, with 12 bases between them. There are 13 residues in the CDR3. CDR3 residues: CASSIGHPETQYF. Written as DNA, the CDR3 is TGTGCCAGCAGCATTGGACATCCAGAGACCCAGTACTTC.

This clonotype was picked up many times. The rearrangement links TRBV6-2 or TRBV6-3 to TRBJ1-6, with D hard to call. The CDR3 is 15 residues long. Germline V lookup: CDR1 MNHEY, CDR2 SVGEGT. Trimming removed 2 bases from V and 5 bases from J, with 10 bases in between. CDR3 nucleotides: TGTGCCAGCAGTTACAGGTCCGGCCATAATTCACCCCTCCACTTT. It codes for CASSYRSGHNSPLHF.

This clonotype was recorded many times. This chain joins TRBV7-9 and TRBJ1-1; D remains ambiguous. The V gene's germline CDR1 is SEHNR and CDR2 FQNEAQ (reference sequence). Trimming took 6 bases from V and 1 from J, leaving 9 bases between them. The CDR3 extends over 13 amino acids. This chain's CDR3 is CASRTLGNTEAFF. CDR3 DNA sequence: TGTGCCAGCAGGACTTTGGGGAACACTGAAGCTTTCTTT.

This clonotype was seen a few times. The chain has TRBV7-2 and TRBJ1-5; 7 bases agree with TRBD1. V lost 0 bases to trimming and J lost 3 bases; unmatched junction nucleotides: 8. In germline, CDR1 is SGHTA, CDR2 FQGNSA. The CDR3 extends over 17 amino acids. The CDR3 protein is CASSLALTGNDNQPQHF. CDR3 bases: TGTGCCAGCAGCTTAGCATTGACAGGGAATGACAATCAGCCCCAGCATTTT.

The sample holds a few counts of this clonotype. The chain combines TRBV19 with TRBJ1-5; D gene unclear. CDR3 length: 15 amino acids. Germline-derived CDR1 and CDR2 are LNHDA and SQIVND (reference sequence). Trimming stripped 7 bases from V and 0 bases from J, with 13 bases between. CDR3 nucleotide sequence: TGTGCCAGTAAAAGCCGAGGGCCTAGCAATCAGCCCCAGCATTTT. It translates to CASKSRGPSNQPQHF.

This clonotype was counted at least ten times. The chain joins TRBV7-2 to TRBJ2-1; 11 nucleotides agree with TRBD2. After removal of 4 bases from V and 4 bases from J, the junction contained 3 bases not matched to a gene. The CDR3 spans 15 residues. Germline V gene data show CDR1 as SGHTA and CDR2 as FQGNSA. CDR3 residues: CASSSGLAAYNEQFF. The CDR3, as DNA: TGTGCCAGCAGCTCGGGACTAGCGGCATACAATGAGCAGTTCTTC.

V is TRBV6-1 and J is TRBJ1-4; D is unclear. The CDR3 is 15 amino acids. V was trimmed by 6 bases and J by 0 bases, leaving 11 bases between them. Germline lookup yields CDR1 MNHNS and CDR2 SASEGT. DNA for the CDR3: TGTGCCAGCAGGTTGGAGAGGGCAACTAATGAAAAACTGTTTTTT. Translation gives CASRLERATNEKLFF.

In this sample, this clonotype turned up many times. The CDR3 region is CASSLEGTKRGYTF. The CDR3 nucleotides read TGTGCCAGCAGCTTAGAAGGGACAAAGAGAGGCTACACCTTC. The rearrangement joins TRBV7-9 to TRBJ1-2, with a tentative D call TRBD1 (6 bases). CDR1 is SEHNR, CDR2 FQNEAQ, per germline (reference sequence). This CDR3 is 14 amino acids long. Trimming shortened V by 1 base and J by 8 bases, and 14 bases separated the two germline ends. Full variable domain (outside the CDR3, taken from reference TRBV7-9 and TRBJ1-2): DTGVSQNPRHKITKRGQNVTFRCDPISEHNRLYWYRQTLGQGPEFLTYFQNEAQLEKSRLLSDRFSAERPKGSFSTLEIQRTEQGDSAMYLCASSLEGTKRGYTFGSGTRLTVV.

A few counts support this clonotype. The rearrangement links TRBV23-1 to TRBJ2-5, with TRBD1 matching 7 bases. TRBV23-1 is given ORF status, its function remaining uncertain. This CDR3 has 17 amino acids. V shed 3 bases, J shed 1 base, and the junction held 11 bases outside the gene matches. The CDR3 coding sequence is TGCGCCAGCAGTCACCCAAGGGATCCAGGGGGCCAAGAGACCCAGTACTTC. This sequence encodes CASSHPRDPGGQETQYF.

V is TRBV5-4 and J is TRBJ1-3; the D gene is possibly TRBD1 (5 bases). The CDR3 totals 16 residues. V gave up 0 bases and J gave up 1 base, with 11 bases separating them. From germline, CDR1 is SGHNT and CDR2 YYREEE (reference sequence). The CDR3 loop reads CASSLGPGPSGNTIYF. Here the CDR3 DNA reads TGTGCCAGCAGCTTGGGCCCAGGGCCATCTGGAAACACCATATATTTT.

Notes on this clonotype: This could be a read error, since a much larger clone is one nucleotide away. The genes are TRBV7-2 and TRBJ1-1, with a weak D call TRBD1 (5 bases). The length of the CDR3 is 15 residues. Germline loops: CDR1 SGHTA, CDR2 FQGNSA. CDR3 amino acids: CASSLSRGGSTESFF. The CDR3 coding sequence is TGTGCCAGCAGCTTAAGCCGTGGGGGGAGCACTGAATCTTTCTTT.

The chain has TRBV19 and TRBJ2-3, with 7 nucleotides matching TRBD2. Germline V lookup: CDR1 LNHDA, CDR2 SQIVND (reference sequence). The ends lost 5 bases at V and 3 bases at J; junction bases unmatched: 11. CDR3 size: 16 residues. CDR3 protein: CASSPGGTGGTDTQYF. Here the CDR3 DNA reads TGTGCCAGTAGTCCCGGTGGCACGGGGGGAACAGATACGCAGTATTTT.

This clonotype showed up just a few times. This sequence joins TRBV11-2 and TRBJ2-7; TRBD1 matches 8 bases. The germline gives CDR1 SGHAT, CDR2 FQNNGV. The CDR3 extends over 16 amino acids. Germline trimming cut 5 bases from V and 4 bases from J; bases unmatched to any gene: 13. CDR3 coding DNA: TGTGCCAGCAGCCTCGGACCCGACAGGGGAGGTTACGAGCAGTACTTC. Protein product: CASSLGPDRGGYEQYF.

V usage is TRBV20-1 and J usage is TRBJ2-6; a weak D match, TRBD2 (5 bases). The CDR3 extends over 13 amino acids. Germline CDR1 reads DFQATT; CDR2 reads SNEGSKA (reference sequence). Trimming took 6 bases from V and 2 from J, leaving 8 bases between them. The CDR3 loop is CSAQTTGANVLTF. Written as DNA, the CDR3 is TGCAGTGCCCAGACTACTGGGGCCAACGTCCTGACTTTC.

This clonotype was counted ten times or more. V usage is TRBV7-9 and J usage is TRBJ2-1, with TRBD2 matching over 11 bases. J gave up 5 bases and V 5 bases, and 8 bases lay outside the gene matches. CDR3 length: 16 residues. From germline, CDR1 is SEHNR and CDR2 FQNEAQ (reference sequence). Here the CDR3 reads CASSETLAGGNNEQFF. CDR3 DNA sequence: TGTGCCAGCAGCGAAACTCTAGCGGGAGGCAACAATGAGCAGTTCTTC.

This sequence joins TRBV14 and TRBJ1-1; D not resolved. This CDR3 is 13 amino acids long. Germline V gene sequence: CDR1 SGHDN, CDR2 FVKESK. The V end lost 4 bases, the J end lost 3 bases, and 9 bases lay between the germline ends. CDR3 region: CASSPQFDTEAFF. In DNA form, the CDR3 reads TGTGCCAGCAGCCCCCAGTTCGACACTGAAGCTTTCTTT. The entire variable domain, with the rest obtained from reference TRBV14 and TRBJ1-1, is as follows: EAGVTQFPSHSVIEKGQTVTLRCDPISGHDNLYWYRRVMGKEIKFLLHFVKESKQDESGMPNNRFLAERTGGTYSTLKVQPAELEDSGVYFCASSPQFDTEAFFGQGTRLTVV.

This clonotype showed up just a few times. The V gene is TRBV7-8, the J gene TRBJ2-5; 9 nucleotides align to TRBD1. V shed 4 bases and J 5 bases; nucleotides not matched to a gene: 17. Per the germline V gene, CDR1 is SGHVS and CDR2 is FQNEAQ. CDR3 length: 18 residues. CDR3 bases: TGTGCCAGCAGCTCCCGGGTTGTGTGGACAGGGGTAGTGGAGACCCAGTACTTC. Translation gives CASSSRVVWTGVVETQYF.

The chain has TRBV15 and TRBJ2-3, with 9 bases that match TRBD2. V shed 9 bases and J 3 bases; nucleotides not matched to a gene: 1. From germline, CDR1 is LNHNV and CDR2 YYDKDF (reference sequence). CDR3 length: 12 residues. This chain's CDR3 is CATGLATDTQYF. CDR3 bases: TGTGCCACTGGACTAGCGACAGATACGCAGTATTTT.

Of note for this clonotype: A single base separates this from a much larger clone, so it may be a read error. J is TRBJ1-2 and V is TRBV5-3; tentative D call: TRBD1 (5 bases). TRBV5-3 has ORF status, its function being uncertain. Between the trimmed V and J ends, which lost 10 bases and 0 bases, there was a span of 22 bases. The CDR3 spans 16 residues. CDR3 coding DNA: TGTGCCGGCAGCTTGGGAAGGGACGGAGCTAACTATGGCTACACCTTC. This translates into CAGSLGRDGANYGYTF.